This T cell receptor (beta chain) is drawn from a study of circulating and synovial CD4+ cells in juvenile arthritis. Study-level findings and limits: T cell genome counts differed by at least an order of magnitude between CPL and CD4 samples. Vbeta family usage analysis did not detect the pathogenic-like versus bulk difference. These repertoires were less diverse than bulk blood CD4 repertoires.

Samples derive from patients with active juvenile idiopathic arthritis. Libraries were prepared by immunoSEQ multiplex PCR; TCRdb keeps only in-frame clonotypes and omits some of them. The profile shows 30,000 or so clones, more than 90% of them singletons. The CDR3 covers 14 residues. V dropped 4 bases and J dropped 6; count of bases not matched to a gene: 8. Germline values: CDR1 SGHRS, CDR2 YFSETQ. For this clone: Its target is not known.

The chain recombines TRBV5-1 with TRBJ2-7, with 9 bases fitting TRBD1. This clonotype was sampled from a human donor with juvenile idiopathic arthritis. The sample taken for sequencing was CD4+ T cells from blood. The CDR3 DNA sequence: TGCGCCAGCAGCGCCGGGACAGGGAACGGCGAGCAGTACTTC. The encoded protein is CASSAGTGNGEQYF.